This T cell receptor beta chain was sequenced in a study of cytomegalovirus exposure and HLA in healthy donors. Study-wide results and caveats: In a later analysis, most CMV-associated TCR beta chains appeared HLA-restricted. In a later analysis, HLA-associated beta chains showed higher expansion and lower generation probabilities than comparable chains.

PCR used 60 Vbeta primers and 13 Jbeta primers. In the source study's methods: A later analysis tallied some 84 million unique TCR beta chains, about 9.9 million of them shared. Clones were sequenced by immunoSEQ multiplex PCR, and TCRdb holds only the in-frame ones, with some missing. V and J calls and clone size are those listed in that table; D and trimming were worked out from the DNA. The data show 170,000 or so clones, around 70% seen once. CDR3 size: 15 residues. The junction had 11 bases not matched to a gene; V was cut back by 6 bases and J by 3 bases. Germline V gives CDR1 SNHLY, CDR2 FYNNEI. Unrecorded immune exposures were likely, despite nominal health at sampling. A note on this clone: Its antigen is as yet unknown.

This receptor was taken from a male donor in good health and CMV-seronegative. Material for sequencing was PBMCs. The V gene is TRBV2, the J gene TRBJ2-7, with 7 nucleotides matching TRBD1. This CDR3 is CASRGLTGSFYEQYF. CDR3 sequence (DNA): TGTGCCAGCAGGGGATTGACAGGGTCTTTCTACGAGCAGTACTTC.